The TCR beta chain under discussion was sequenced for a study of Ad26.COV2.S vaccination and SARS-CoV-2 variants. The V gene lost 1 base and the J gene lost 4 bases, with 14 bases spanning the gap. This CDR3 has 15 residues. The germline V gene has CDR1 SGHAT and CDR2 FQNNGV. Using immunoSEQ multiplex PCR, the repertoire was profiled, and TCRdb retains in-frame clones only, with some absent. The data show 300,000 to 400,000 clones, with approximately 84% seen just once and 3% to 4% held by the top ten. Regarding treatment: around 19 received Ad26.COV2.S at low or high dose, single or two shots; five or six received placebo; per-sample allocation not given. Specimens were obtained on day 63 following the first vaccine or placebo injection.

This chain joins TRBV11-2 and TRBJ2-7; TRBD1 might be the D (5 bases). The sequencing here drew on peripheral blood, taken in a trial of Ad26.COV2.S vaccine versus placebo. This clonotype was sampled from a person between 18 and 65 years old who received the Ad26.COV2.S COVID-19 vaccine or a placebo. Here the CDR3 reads CASSLVAGKTYEQYF. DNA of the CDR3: TGTGCCAGCAGCTTAGTAGCAGGGAAAACATACGAGCAGTACTTC.